The entry below gives a single T cell receptor beta chain sequence along with its context. This clone was counted a few times. This receptor's antigen is unknown. One base away there is no much larger clone; base qualities are not given. Based on the germline V gene, the CDR1 and CDR2 sequences are MGHRA and YSYEKL. From the cysteine through the phenylalanine, the CDR3 covers 14 amino acids. Left in the record is the CDR3 DNA by itself, 42 bases read in frame from the first base. Cut back by 1 base and 8 bases, the V and J ends lie 14 bases apart. The data originate from a study of T cell clones after liver transplantation (dated by TCRdb to the late 2010s). Context from the whole study: The samples were obtained from ITN030ST, a randomized trial that attempted immunosuppression withdrawal within 2 years after liver transplantation. Donor-reactive T cell clones were identified by TCRbeta sequencing after a pre-transplant mixed lymphocyte reaction and then tracked in post-transplant blood. As an antigen-independent comparator for the donor-reactive sequences, third party-reactive TCRbeta sequences from pre-transplant MLRs were identified as well. Of the eight recipients, a few were HCV-positive, while the remaining recipients had been transplanted for non-autoimmune, non-viral indications. Subjects received no induction therapy and standard immunosuppression until randomization at 12-24 months post-transplant. Tolerance meant complete immunosuppression withdrawal for at least one year without liver enzymes rising beyond twice the upper limit of normal. Blood samples were collected pre-transplant, then pre-randomization ahead of withdrawal, and finally post-randomization once withdrawal had either been completed or failed. The studied cohort comprised 8 liver transplant recipients, 3 classified as tolerant and 5 as non-tolerant. General study outcomes and caveats: Conclusions were preliminary, limited by small, heterogeneous patient numbers and non-standardized post-transplant time points. A greater decline was seen for donor-reactive sequences than for third party-reactive sequences, suggesting partial antigen-specific deletion unrelated to withdrawal success. In 5 of 8 subjects, circulating donor-reactive CD4 TCRbeta sequences decreased significantly after transplant, regardless of tolerance or HCV status. When repertoire turnover was taken into account, detection of donor-reactive sequences was significantly reduced in 7 of 8 subjects for CD4 and in 8 of 8 subjects for CD8. Because allograft tissue specimens were not available, migration of donor-reactive T cells into the graft, rather than deletion, may have occurred. Low numbers of available donor cells limited the measurable donor-reactive repertoire in two subjects.

In the paper's terms, the time point label means: pre-transplant. Unstimulated PBMCs, after thawing, were stained for CD3, CD4 and CD8 and then FACS-sorted into CD3+CD4+ and CD3+CD8+ populations. All 8 studied subjects were randomized to withdrawal of immunosuppression. The Qiagen DNeasy Blood and Tissue Kit was used for isolation of genomic DNA. High-throughput TCRbeta CDR3 sequencing of frozen genomic DNA was performed by immunoSEQ, including PCR amplification, mapping, bias correction and internal controls. Per the source publication's procedure: Only productive rearrangements were retained, with each unique TCRbeta sequence defined by its CDR3 nucleotide sequence together with its V and J gene. A sequence counted as donor-reactive only if the sequence showed at least 5-fold expansion in CFSE-low cells compared with unstimulated pre-transplant cells and had a frequency of at least 0.01%. To ensure at least 90% detection power, minimum frequency thresholds were set for each subject based on that subject's lowest-template unstimulated sample. Jensen-Shannon divergence between the top 1000 TCRbeta sequences post-transplant and pre-transplant was used to measure repertoire turnover. Two-sided Fisher's exact tests were used to test for changes in the detection of donor-reactive sequences. TCRdb provides this immuneACCESS table in a form limited to in-frame rearrangements. Some clones are lacking; in checked studies, under half of them reflect an unresolved V gene, and why the rest are absent is not known. V, J and clone size are those of that table, while D and trimming were read from the DNA. The sample table lists 65,000 to 80,000 clones, roughly 80% of them with a count of one. The biggest ten clones account for about 0.6% of the sample.

The receptor comes from a human donor who received a liver transplant. The V and J segments used are TRBV4-1 and TRBJ1-2, and perhaps TRBD1 as D gene, on 5 matching bases. Sequences were derived from CD4+ T cells from blood, sampled before liver transplant. The DNA reads TGCGCCAGCAGCCAAGCCCTGACAGTGCGGGGCTACACCTTC. This encodes CASSQALTVRGYTF.